These 19 T cell receptor beta chains originate from one sample sequenced in a study of radiation and T cells in renal cell carcinoma. Stated time point: blood 4 weeks post-SBRT, at nephrectomy. Treatment defined: 15 Gy SBRT to primary tumor, nephrectomy 4 weeks later. Method: immunoSEQ multiplex PCR; TCRdb's copy keeps in-frame clones and lacks some. The data show roughly 90,000 clones, 85% seen once. Sequenced here: blood, sampled from a patient whose treatment included radiotherapy and nephrectomy. The receptors originated from a man aged 50 to 60 with renal cell carcinoma.

The J gene is TRBJ1-1, the V gene TRBV11-2; TRBD1 might be the D (6 bases). With 2 bases removed from V and 6 bases from J, the gap between germline ends came to 16 bases. The CDR3 consists of 15 residues. Germline V lookup: CDR1 SGHAT, CDR2 FQNNGV. The DNA for the CDR3 is TGTGCCAGCAGCTTAACAGGGACGGGACGGGCTGAAGCTTTCTTT. Its protein product is CASSLTGTGRAEAFF.

V gene TRBV9 combines with J gene TRBJ1-4, with 7 positions matching TRBD1. The CDR3 covers 17 residues. The ends lost 3 bases at V and 4 bases at J; junction bases unmatched: 12. Germline V lookup: CDR1 SGDLS, CDR2 YYNGEE. The CDR3 DNA follows: TGTGCCAGCAGCGCTAATGAAGGGGGCCGTATTAATGAAAAACTGTTTTTT. Protein sequence: CASSANEGGRINEKLFF.

V is TRBV11-2 and J is TRBJ2-5; D is uncertain. Per the germline V gene, CDR1 is SGHAT and CDR2 is FQNNGV. The CDR3 is made up of 12 amino acids. Trimming took 5 bases from V and 0 from J, leaving 4 bases between them. CDR3 sequence (DNA): TGTGCCAGCAGCAGAAACCAAGAGACCCAGTACTTC. Amino acid sequence: CASSRNQETQYF.

J is TRBJ2-1 and V is TRBV7-9; no clear D. Germline CDR1 reads SEHNR; CDR2 reads FQNEAQ (reference sequence). The CDR3 sequence is 13 residues long. Between the trimmed V and J ends, which lost 1 base and 8 bases, there was a span of 9 bases. CDR3 protein: CASSLEGGDEQFF. For the CDR3, the DNA is TGTGCCAGCAGCTTAGAGGGTGGGGATGAGCAGTTCTTC.

The genes are TRBV11-2 and TRBJ2-2; 12 bases agree with TRBD2. Trimming removed 5 bases from V and 3 bases from J; junction bases left unmatched: 7. Germline V lookup: CDR1 SGHAT, CDR2 FQNNGV. The CDR3 is made up of 17 amino acids. CDR3: CASSGRLAGVYTGELFF. CDR3 coding DNA: TGTGCCAGCAGCGGCAGACTAGCGGGGGTCTACACCGGGGAGCTGTTTTTT.

The rearrangement links TRBV7-2 to TRBJ1-3; no firm D call. Germline-derived CDR1 and CDR2 are SGHTA and FQGNSA. Trimming stripped 6 bases from V and 0 bases from J, with 3 bases between. This CDR3 has 12 residues. The CDR3: CASRASGNTIYF. The CDR3 DNA sequence: TGTGCCAGCAGGGCCTCTGGAAACACCATATATTTT.

The table lists this clone with a count of one. V gene TRBV2 combines with J gene TRBJ1-1; 8 bases are shared with TRBD1. Trimming removed 6 bases from V and 5 bases from J; junction bases left unmatched: 5. The CDR3 has 13 amino acids. Germline V CDR1 and CDR2: SNHLY, FYNNEI. CDR3 region: CASRATGGTEAFF. The CDR3, as DNA: TGTGCCAGCAGAGCTACAGGGGGAACTGAAGCTTTCTTT.

V is TRBV28 and J is TRBJ2-7; D is perhaps TRBD1 (5 bases). This CDR3 has 13 residues. Germline assignment: CDR1 MDHEN and CDR2 SYDVKM. Trimming cost V 5 bases and J 3 bases, with 11 bases left between them. The CDR3 sequence: CASSPRQNYEQYF. The CDR3 nucleotides read TGTGCCAGCAGTCCGCGACAGAACTACGAGCAGTACTTC. The variable domain in full, with the rest retrieved from reference TRBV28 and TRBJ2-7, is DVKVTQSSRYLVKRTGEKVFLECVQDMDHENMFWYRQDPGLGLRLIYFSYDVKMKEKGDIPEGYSVSREKKERFSLILESASTNQTSMYLCASSPRQNYEQYFGPGTRLTVT.

This sequence joins TRBV7-9 and TRBJ2-3; D uncertain. With 6 bases removed from V and 5 bases from J, the gap between germline ends came to 9 bases. CDR3 length: 12 amino acids. CDR1 is SEHNR, CDR2 FQNEAQ, per germline (reference sequence). The CDR3, as DNA: TGTGCCAGCAGTTCGACTGAAGATACGCAGTATTTT. It encodes CASSSTEDTQYF.

This chain connects TRBV6-1 to TRBJ2-5; TRBD1 agrees at 8 bases. CDR1 and CDR2 from the germline V gene are MNHNS and SASEGT. V trimming: 4 bases; J trimming: 5 bases; junction bases outside the gene matches: 9. The CDR3 extends over 15 amino acids. CDR3 protein: CASSARTGWGETQYF. For the CDR3, the DNA is TGTGCCAGCAGTGCGCGGACAGGGTGGGGGGAGACCCAGTACTTC.

This clone showed up many times. This rearrangement joins TRBV27 to TRBJ2-7; 8 bases are a match to TRBD2. The CDR3 sequence is 15 residues long. J gave up 2 bases and V 5 bases, and 8 bases lay outside the gene matches. The germline CDR1 and CDR2 sequences are MNHEY and SMNVEV (reference sequence). The CDR3 spells CASSARLATAYEQYF. The CDR3 region has the DNA TGTGCCAGCAGTGCGCGACTAGCGACGGCCTACGAGCAGTACTTC.

The chain recombines TRBV28 with TRBJ2-5; perhaps TRBD1 as D (6 bases). Trimming removed 7 bases at V and 2 bases at J, with 11 bases between. Germline V lookup: CDR1 MDHEN, CDR2 SYDVKM. The CDR3 sequence is 13 residues long. The CDR3 bases are TGTGCCAGCACCCCCGACAGGCAAGAGACCCAGTACTTC. Its protein product is CASTPDRQETQYF.

The CDR3 coding sequence is TGTGCCAGCAGTGATCTGACAGTTTTGAACACTGAAGCTTTCTTT. This gives the protein CASSDLTVLNTEAFF. The J gene is TRBJ1-1, the V gene TRBV6-1; D might be TRBD1 (5 bases). V lost 3 bases to trimming and J lost 0 bases, with 11 bases between them. Germline V gene lookup returns CDR1 MNHNS and CDR2 SASEGT. CDR3 size: 15 residues.

This clone occurred a few times. The chain joins TRBV10-3 to TRBJ1-1; D gene ambiguous. Trimming removed 10 bases from V and 4 bases from J, with 13 bases in between. In germline, CDR1 is ENHRY, CDR2 SYGVKD. The CDR3 sequence is 12 residues long. The CDR3 spells CATARTGTEAFF. Written as DNA, the CDR3 is TGTGCCACCGCGAGAACCGGCACTGAAGCTTTCTTT.

This clone ranks as medium-sized (0.01 to 0.1%). This chain links TRBV5-1 with TRBJ2-3, with D possibly matching TRBD2 (5 bases). The V end lost 1 base, the J end lost 0 bases, and 9 bases lay between the germline ends. In germline, CDR1 is SGHRS, CDR2 YFSETQ. CDR3 length equals 15 residues. The CDR3, as DNA: TGCGCCAGCAGCTTGCTGGGGAGTAGCACAGATACGCAGTATTTT. This codes for CASSLLGSSTDTQYF.

The chain has TRBV4-3 and TRBJ2-1; the D gene is possibly TRBD2 (5 bases). Trimming stripped 0 bases from V and 4 bases from J, with 19 bases between. The CDR3 is 18 amino acids. Germline V gene data show CDR1 as LGHNA and CDR2 as YSLEER. The CDR3 loop reads CASSQDDRGIGWYNEQFF. DNA of the CDR3: TGCGCCAGCAGCCAAGATGACCGGGGAATCGGTTGGTACAATGAGCAGTTCTTC.

The chain recombines TRBV6-6 with TRBJ2-7; 10 positions match TRBD2. Germline V gives CDR1 MNHNY, CDR2 SVGAGI (reference sequence). This CDR3 has 16 residues. J gave up 4 bases and V 4 bases, and 10 bases lay outside the gene matches. CDR3 residues: CASSSTLASGGYEQYF. In nucleotides, the CDR3 is TGTGCCAGCAGTTCCACCCTGGCTAGCGGGGGATACGAGCAGTACTTC.

The chain employs TRBV4-3 and TRBJ2-1, with TRBD2 as a possible D gene (6 bases). V was trimmed by 1 base and J by 8 bases, leaving 15 bases between them. The CDR3 is 15 residues long. CDR1 is LGHNA, CDR2 YSLEER, per germline. The CDR3 here is CASSQARTWGDEQFF. CDR3 bases: TGCGCCAGCAGCCAAGCTAGGACCTGGGGGGATGAGCAGTTCTTC.

The V gene is TRBV4-2, the J gene TRBJ1-2; D not certain. Germline V CDR1 and CDR2: LGHNA, YNFKEQ. The CDR3 is 14 amino acids. The V end lost 0 bases, the J end lost 0 bases, and 5 bases lay between the germline ends. In DNA form, the CDR3 reads TGTGCCAGCAGCCAAGATATAGCTAACTATGGCTACACCTTC. Translation gives CASSQDIANYGYTF.